This is a list of T cell receptor beta chains from one sample in a study of shared clonotypes between healthy human individuals. Libraries were prepared by immunoSEQ multiplex PCR; TCRdb keeps only in-frame clonotypes and omits some of them. The sample records hundreds of thousands of clones, 85% to 95% being singletons. Material: naive CD8+ T cells sorted from blood. These receptors all stem from a young woman in good health. Each CDR3 is given without its conserved first and last residue. D genes are given only for firm matches.

V gene: TRBV2; D gene: TRBD2; CDR3 protein: ASRPMGGAYEQY
V gene: TRBV28; D gene: NA; CDR3 protein: ASRVSGAGNTIY
V gene: TRBV30; D gene: NA; CDR3 protein: AWGTLYNEQF
V gene: TRBV28; D gene: NA; CDR3 protein: ASSLRRAVDTQY
V gene: TRBV27; D gene: NA; CDR3 protein: ASSLVTARANYEQY
V gene: TRBV2; D gene: NA; CDR3 protein: ASKGGDFLSGNTIY
V gene: TRBV19; D gene: NA; CDR3 protein: ASSIVGGVVYNEQF
V gene: TRBV7-9; D gene: NA; CDR3 protein: ASSLDGNQPQH
V gene: TRBV4-1; D gene: NA; CDR3 protein: ASSLRFTSYEQY
V gene: TRBV5-8; D gene: NA; CDR3 protein: ASSLRSGYEQY
V gene: TRBV9; D gene: NA; CDR3 protein: ASSVGGAYHEQY
V gene: TRBV4-1; D gene: TRBD1; CDR3 protein: ASSPRTGESVGYT
V gene: TRBV11-2; D gene: NA; CDR3 protein: ASSFTYAGYNEQF
V gene: TRBV9; D gene: TRBD1; CDR3 protein: ASSSRDRGPDTEAF
V gene: TRBV14; D gene: NA; CDR3 protein: ASSQTAETPTDTQY
V gene: TRBV27; D gene: TRBD2; CDR3 protein: ASTGLAEHSYNEQF